These 21 T cell receptor beta chains were sequenced from one sample in a study of T cells after yellow fever vaccination. TCRdb re-called the 5' RACE reads through MiXCR, storing one row per CDR3 protein. The sample lists approximately 250,000 distinct CDR3 sequences, about 5.2% occurring once. The sample consisted of CD4+ T cells sorted from PBMCs, taken on the day of the yellow fever booster vaccination. The source of these receptors is a man younger than 30 who received the YFV17D yellow fever vaccine.

This clonotype was seen repeatedly, ten times or more. J is TRBJ1-3 and V is TRBV4-1; 7 positions match TRBD1. V was pared by 6 bases and J by 0 bases, with 11 bases of the junction left unmatched. Germline CDR1 reads MGHRA; CDR2 reads YSYEKL. The CDR3 is made up of 17 amino acids. In DNA form, the CDR3 reads TGCGCCAGCAGTCAACAGGGGATTTCCCACTCTGGAAACACCATATATTTT. This gives the protein CASSQQGISHSGNTIYF.

This clonotype was observed a few times. The CDR3 protein is CASSPTSGYTGELFF. CDR3 nucleotide sequence: TGTGCCAGTAGCCCGACTAGCGGGTACACCGGGGAGCTGTTTTTT. The rearrangement links TRBV19 to TRBJ2-2; 10 nucleotides agree with TRBD2. The germline gives CDR1 LNHDA, CDR2 SQIVND (reference sequence). The V gene end was trimmed by 6 bases and the J gene end by 3 bases; junction bases not matched to a gene: 4. The CDR3 has 15 amino acids.

V usage is TRBV12-3 or TRBV12-4 and J usage is TRBJ2-1; D uncertain. The CDR3 runs 15 residues. Trimming left V 6 bases short and J 0 bases short, with 12 bases between. The CDR3 bases are TGTGCCAGCAGACTCACGGAAAGCTCCTACAATGAGCAGTTCTTC. Protein: CASRLTESSYNEQFF.

This clonotype was counted a few times. V usage is TRBV20-1 and J usage is TRBJ2-4, with D possibly being TRBD2 (5 bases). The CDR3 has 15 amino acids. Looked up from germline, CDR1 is DFQATT and CDR2 is SNEGSKA (reference sequence). Trimming shortened V by 6 bases and J by 0 bases, and 15 bases separated the two germline ends. CDR3 nucleotide sequence: TGCAGTGCCCCCCGATCGGGGAAAGCCAAAAACATTCAGTACTTC. This codes for CSAPRSGKAKNIQYF.

This clonotype was seen ten or more times. This chain uses TRBV12-3 or TRBV12-4 with TRBJ2-5; 7 bases fit TRBD2. The V and J ends lost 3 bases and 5 bases, in that order; junction bases with no gene match: 9. CDR3 length: 15 residues. As DNA, the CDR3 is TGTGCCAGCAGTTTTCGTGTGGCGGGGGTCGAGACCCAGTACTTC. It specifies CASSFRVAGVETQYF.

Only a few counts were recorded for this clonotype. The rearrangement uses TRBV5-5 and TRBJ2-7, with a possible D match to TRBD1 (6 bases). The V end was cut by 0 bases, the J end by 4 bases, with 14 bases between. The length of the CDR3 is 15 residues. Germline V CDR1 and CDR2: SGHKS, YYEKEE (reference sequence). The CDR3 DNA reads as TGTGCCAGCAGCTTGGGGATGGGGGCATTTTACGAGCAGTACTTC. This sequence encodes CASSLGMGAFYEQYF.

This clonotype has ten or more counts. The CDR3 sequence is CSARVGQTPTEAFF. In nucleotides, the CDR3 is TGCAGTGCTAGAGTAGGCCAGACTCCCACTGAAGCTTTCTTT. V gene TRBV20-1 combines with J gene TRBJ1-1; D unresolved. Trimming removed 1 base at V and 4 bases at J, with 13 bases between. The CDR3 runs to 14 residues. CDR1 is DFQATT and CDR2 is SNEGSKA in the germline V gene (reference sequence).

CDR3 sequence (DNA): TGTGCCAGCAGCTTGGGGGCGACAGGTGAAGCTTTCTTT. It codes for CASSLGATGEAFF. The chain joins TRBV5-5 to TRBJ1-1; tentative D call: TRBD1 (6 bases). The CDR3 spans 13 residues. V dropped 0 bases and J dropped 7 bases, with 10 bases sitting between them. Germline loops: CDR1 SGHKS, CDR2 YYEKEE (reference sequence).

This clonotype was seen repeatedly, ten times or more. J is TRBJ1-2 and V is TRBV9; perhaps TRBD1 as D (5 bases). Germline V gene lookup returns CDR1 SGDLS and CDR2 YYNGEE. The CDR3 runs to 13 residues. Trimming took 4 bases from V and 0 from J, leaving 7 bases between them. The CDR3 loop reads CASSTGPNYGYTF. The DNA of the CDR3 is TGTGCCAGCAGCACGGGACCTAACTATGGCTACACCTTC. Drawing the rest from reference TRBV9 and TRBJ1-2, the complete variable domain is DSGVTQTPKHLITATGQRVTLRCSPRSGDLSVYWYQQSLDQGLQFLIQYYNGEERAKGNILERFSAQQFPDLHSELNLSSLELGDSALYFCASSTGPNYGYTFGSGTRLTVV.

This clonotype appeared a few times. The CDR3 region is CASRAESVPRQYF. The CDR3, as DNA: TGTGCCAGCAGGGCGGAGTCGGTTCCTAGGCAGTACTTC. This sequence joins TRBV25-1 and TRBJ2-7, with unresolved D. CDR1 is MGHDK, CDR2 SYGVNS, per germline. The CDR3 consists of 13 residues. Trimming removed 6 bases from V and 9 bases from J, with 18 bases in between.

The sample holds a few counts of this clonotype. This chain joins TRBV7-8 and TRBJ1-1; the match to TRBD1 covers 8 bases. J was trimmed by 10 bases and V by 1 base; bases with no gene match: 8. The V gene's germline CDR1 is SGHVS and CDR2 FQNEAQ. This CDR3 comprises 14 residues. The CDR3 DNA reads TGTGCCAGCAGCTTAGACCTTGGACAGGGCAGAGCTTTCTTT. Translating it yields CASSLDLGQGRAFF.

This clonotype was seen a handful of times. The chain uses TRBV12-3 or TRBV12-4 and TRBJ2-2; 14 bases map to TRBD2. V was pared by 5 bases and J by 1 base, with 9 bases of the junction left unmatched. The length of the CDR3 is 19 residues. CDR3 in amino acids: CASSPQGGTSGGNTGELFF. Here the CDR3 DNA reads TGTGCCAGCAGTCCCCAGGGGGGGACTAGCGGGGGGAACACCGGGGAGCTGTTTTTT.

This clonotype has a handful of counts. The J gene is TRBJ2-7, the V gene TRBV20-1, with D unresolved. V shed 1 base and J shed 3 bases, with 7 bases lying between them. Germline CDR1 and CDR2: DFQATT and SNEGSKA (reference sequence). CDR3 length equals 12 residues. The chain's CDR3 is CSARVPGYEQYF. The CDR3 coding sequence is TGCAGTGCTAGAGTTCCGGGCTACGAGCAGTACTTC.

The V gene is TRBV4-3, the J gene TRBJ2-3; the D gene is possibly TRBD1 (7 bases). Germline-derived CDR1 and CDR2 are LGHNA and YSLEER. The V and J ends lost 4 bases and 5 bases respectively, with 19 bases between them. The CDR3 is made up of 16 amino acids. For the CDR3, the DNA is TGCGCCAGCAGCCCCAGGGGGGTTGCCTACCTAGATACGCAGTATTTT. Translating it yields CASSPRGVAYLDTQYF.

This clonotype was seen only a few times. The chain links TRBV7-2 to TRBJ1-3, with D tentatively TRBD1 (5 bases). CDR3 length: 17 amino acids. Germline values: CDR1 SGHTA, CDR2 FQGNSA. V was trimmed by 1 base and J by 1 base, leaving 14 bases between them. In DNA, the CDR3 is TGTGCCAGCAGCTTAGTAGGGTCGGGGGTTTCTGGAAACACCATATATTTT. Its translation is CASSLVGSGVSGNTIYF.

A few counts support this clonotype. The chain couples TRBV2 to TRBJ1-1; TRBD1 might be the D (6 bases). The CDR3 sequence is 13 residues long. Trimming pared 10 bases from V and 4 bases from J, leaving 16 bases between. Per the germline V gene, CDR1 is SNHLY and CDR2 is FYNNEI. CDR3 sequence reads: CATEQGLSTEAFF. DNA of the CDR3: TGTGCCACGGAACAGGGACTGAGCACTGAAGCTTTCTTT.

This clonotype appeared a few times. CDR3 nucleotides: TGTGCCAGCAGCTTAGCGAGGACAGGGTTGAACTCTGGGGCCAACGTCCTGACTTTC. It is translated as CASSLARTGLNSGANVLTF. The chain has TRBV7-6 and TRBJ2-6; 8 positions match TRBD1. V shed 0 bases and J 0 bases; nucleotides not matched to a gene: 7. The CDR3 extends over 19 amino acids. Germline lookup yields CDR1 SGHVS and CDR2 FNYEAQ. Full variable domain (rest looked up from reference TRBV7-6 and TRBJ2-6): GAGVSQSPRYKVTKRGQDVALRCDPISGHVSLYWYRQALGQGPEFLTYFNYEAQQDKSGLPNDRFSAERPEGSISTLTIQRTEQRDSAMYRCASSLARTGLNSGANVLTFGAGSRLTVL.

This clonotype was detected ten times or more. The chain employs TRBV18 and TRBJ2-7; tentative D call: TRBD1 (5 bases). Germline V lookup: CDR1 KGHSH, CDR2 LQKENI. CDR3 size: 14 residues. With 3 bases removed from V and 3 bases from J, the gap between germline ends came to 12 bases. The CDR3 DNA is TGTGCCAGCTCACCGTCAGGGAATGTCTACGAGCAGTACGTC. This encodes CASSPSGNVYEQYV.

This chain connects TRBV12-3 or TRBV12-4 to TRBJ1-2; D is uncertain. The CDR3 has 13 residues. Trimming removed 2 bases at V and 6 bases at J, with 10 bases between. CDR3 residues: CASSLRGNNGYTF. The CDR3, as DNA: TGTGCCAGCAGTTTACGAGGGAATAATGGCTACACCTTC.

This clonotype occurred many times. The V call is TRBV20-1, the J call TRBJ2-3; D is uncertain. CDR1 and CDR2 from the germline V gene are DFQATT and SNEGSKA (reference sequence). V was cut by 4 bases and J by 3 bases, with 14 bases left in between. This CDR3 has 14 residues. The DNA for the CDR3 is TGCAGTGCTACCGGCACCTTGGGTACAGATACGCAGTATTTT. Translating it yields CSATGTLGTDTQYF.

The genes are TRBV4-1 and TRBJ2-7; no definite D call. The CDR3 loop spans 15 amino acids. CDR1 and CDR2 from the germline V gene are MGHRA and YSYEKL. V was cut by 4 bases and J by 3 bases, with 16 bases left in between. Here the CDR3 DNA reads TGCGCCAGCAGCCGCCCAGAGGCCAGTTTCTACGAGCAGTACTTC. This sequence encodes CASSRPEASFYEQYF.